Following are 5 T cell receptor beta chains from one sample sequenced in a study of T cell responses to AZD1222 COVID-19 vaccine. Repertoires were generated with immunoSEQ multiplex PCR, while TCRdb's copy carries only in-frame clones and drops some. The sample contains roughly 40,000 clones, less than 95% of which appear only once. The sequences come from peripheral blood, collected 28 days after the second AZD1222 dose. The receptors here all came from an adult who received the AZD1222 COVID-19 vaccine.

J is TRBJ2-2 and V is TRBV10-1; D uncertain. In germline, CDR1 is WNHNN, CDR2 SYGVQD (reference sequence). The CDR3 is made up of 13 amino acids. V shed 6 bases and J shed 2 bases, with 7 bases lying between them. CDR3 sequence reads: CASRMGNTGELFF. The CDR3 nucleotides are TGCGCCAGCAGGATGGGAAACACCGGGGAGCTGTTTTTT.

The rearrangement joins TRBV5-1 to TRBJ1-3; a weak D match, TRBD1 (6 bases). V lost 4 bases to trimming and J lost 0 bases, with 14 bases between them. Per the germline V gene, CDR1 is SGHRS and CDR2 is YFSETQ. CDR3 length: 16 residues. The CDR3 coding sequence is TGCGCCAGCAGCCTGGGGGCCAGCGGCTCTGGAAACACCATATATTTT. Residues: CASSLGASGSGNTIYF. Supplemented by reference TRBV5-1 and TRBJ1-3, the full variable domain reads KAGVTQTPRYLIKTRGQQVTLSCSPISGHRSVSWYQQTPGQGLQFLFEYFSETQRNKGNFPGRFSGRQFSNSRSEMNVSTLELGDSALYLCASSLGASGSGNTIYFGEGSWLTVV.

The V gene is TRBV3-1 (or the pseudogene TRBV3-2), the J gene TRBJ1-6; D not resolved. The germline V and J ends were trimmed by 3 bases and 6 bases, with 0 bases remaining between them. The germline V gene encodes CDR1 LGHDT and CDR2 YNNKEL (reference sequence). CDR3 length: 11 residues. CDR3 coding DNA: TGTGCCAGCAGCCATAATTCACCCCTCCACTTT. This encodes CASSHNSPLHF.

This chain connects TRBV19 to TRBJ1-5; D is possibly TRBD1 (6 bases). CDR1 and CDR2 from the germline V gene are LNHDA and SQIVND (reference sequence). The CDR3 contains 14 residues. V was clipped by 11 bases and J by 0 bases, with 14 bases between them. The CDR3 protein is CAGPGAHSNQPQHF. The DNA for the CDR3 is TGTGCCGGCCCAGGGGCCCATAGCAATCAGCCCCAGCATTTT.

The genes are TRBV7-7 and TRBJ2-2; 9 bases fit TRBD1. The CDR3 covers 17 residues. The J segment lost 7 bases and the V segment lost 5 bases, leaving 14 bases of the junction unmatched. The V gene's germline CDR1 is SSHAT and CDR2 FNYEAQ (reference sequence). Written as DNA, the CDR3 is TGTGCCAGCAGCCTAACAACAGGGGGCCTAAGTGGCGGGGAGCTGTTTTTT. Translated: CASSLTTGGLSGGELFF.